The 7 T cell receptor beta chains presented below share a single source sample, sequenced in a study of blood T cell repertoires in COVID-19. Libraries were prepared by immunoSEQ multiplex PCR; TCRdb keeps only in-frame clonotypes and omits some of them. The sample lists about 280,000 clones, 85% to 90% seen once, with roughly 13% in the top ten. Sample: peripheral blood. These receptors originate from a human donor in a cohort sampled during active COVID-19.

Comments on this clone: Other DNA sequences of this sample code for an identical CDR3. The gene calls are TRBV7-2 and TRBJ2-7, with TRBD1 as a possible D gene (6 bases). Germline assignment: CDR1 SGHTA and CDR2 FQGNSA. V gave up 4 bases and J gave up 2 bases, with 9 bases separating them. The CDR3 runs to 13 residues. Here the CDR3 reads CASSWTAPYEQYF. The CDR3 DNA reads TGTGCCAGCAGCTGGACAGCCCCCTACGAGCAGTACTTC.

The chain uses TRBV7-6 and TRBJ2-5; D gene unclear. The CDR3 covers 14 residues. CDR1 SGHVS and CDR2 FNYEAQ come from the germline V gene. V lost 5 bases and J lost 4, with 14 bases in between. The CDR3 coding sequence is TGTGCCAGCAGCCCTTATCCCCTAAGAGAGACCCAGTACTTC. The encoded protein is CASSPYPLRETQYF.

The V call is TRBV10-3, the J call TRBJ1-1; TRBD1 might be the D (5 bases). Looked up from germline, CDR1 is ENHRY and CDR2 is SYGVKD. The CDR3 length is 13 residues. V was shortened by 0 bases and J by 5 bases, with 7 bases between the two germline ends. In nucleotides, the CDR3 is TGTGCCATCAGTGAGTCGGCAGGGACTGAAGCTTTCTTT. This translates into CAISESAGTEAFF.

The chain employs TRBV5-1 and TRBJ2-7; 9 bases align to TRBD2. The CDR3 spans 14 residues. Germline V gene sequence: CDR1 SGHRS, CDR2 YFSETQ. After removal of 2 bases from V and 6 bases from J, the junction contained 6 bases not matched to a gene. This chain's CDR3 is CASSFGGREGEQYF. CDR3 in DNA: TGCGCCAGCAGCTTTGGCGGGAGGGAGGGCGAGCAGTACTTC. Full variable domain (remainder filled in from reference TRBV5-1 and TRBJ2-7): KAGVTQTPRYLIKTRGQQVTLSCSPISGHRSVSWYQQTPGQGLQFLFEYFSETQRNKGNFPGRFSGRQFSNSRSEMNVSTLELGDSALYLCASSFGGREGEQYFGPGTRLTVT.

CDR3 protein: CASSLSYSTTYEQYF. The CDR3 bases are TGTGCCAGCAGCTTGTCGTATAGCACGACCTACGAGCAGTACTTC. The chain combines TRBV7-2 with TRBJ2-7; D unresolved. The germline CDR1 and CDR2 sequences are SGHTA and FQGNSA. V lost 3 bases, J lost 2 bases, and 14 bases lay in between. CDR3 length equals 15 residues. The full variable domain, completed using reference TRBV7-2 and TRBJ2-7, is GAGVSQSPSNKVTEKGKDVELRCDPISGHTALYWYRQSLGQGLEFLIYFQGNSAPDKSGLPSDRFSAERTGGSVSTLTIQRTQQEDSAVYLCASSLSYSTTYEQYFGPGTRLTVT.

This clone was seen repeatedly, ten times or more. The V call is TRBV27, the J call TRBJ2-7, with D perhaps matching TRBD1 (6 bases). In germline, CDR1 is MNHEY, CDR2 SMNVEV (reference sequence). Trimming took off 6 bases at V and 4 bases at J, with 13 bases between the two ends. The CDR3 has 13 amino acids. In DNA, the CDR3 is TGTGCCAGCAGCCAGACAGGAGTTTACGAGCAGTACTTC. Translated: CASSQTGVYEQYF.

This chain links TRBV10-3 with TRBJ2-3, with no clear D. This CDR3 is built from 12 residues. With 5 bases removed from V and 4 bases from J, the gap between germline ends came to 7 bases. The germline V gene encodes CDR1 ENHRY and CDR2 SYGVKD. CDR3 in DNA: TGTGCCATCAGTCTTGGCCCAGATACGCAGTATTTT. This encodes CAISLGPDTQYF.